The 13 T cell receptor beta chains reported below all come from one sample, sequenced in a study of multiple sclerosis patients with progressive multifocal leukoencephalopathy. Data came from immunoSEQ multiplex PCR; TCRdb stores just in-frame clones and leaves some out. The repertoire holds tens of thousands of clones, with just under 90% as singletons. Described time point: roughly 6 months of natalizumab therapy. The specimen was PBMCs, collected from a patient treated with natalizumab. These receptor sequences come from a human donor with multiple sclerosis.

The rearrangement links TRBV5-1 to TRBJ2-5; perhaps TRBD2 as D (6 bases). Germline V gives CDR1 SGHRS, CDR2 YFSETQ. This CDR3 is 14 amino acids long. Trimming shortened V by 2 bases and J by 3 bases, and 11 bases separated the two germline ends. The CDR3 loop reads CASSFSGGEETQYF. The CDR3 DNA follows: TGCGCCAGCAGCTTCTCCGGGGGTGAAGAGACCCAGTACTTC.

The chain is built from TRBV5-1 and TRBJ1-3; D may be TRBD1 (6 bases). Trimming stripped 3 bases from V and 0 bases from J, with 10 bases between. Per germline, CDR1 SGHRS and CDR2 YFSETQ. This CDR3 is 15 amino acids long. The DNA for the CDR3 is TGCGCCAGCAGCTCACAGGGCAACTCTGGAAACACCATATATTTT. Its translation is CASSSQGNSGNTIYF. Variable domain in full (rest from reference TRBV5-1 and TRBJ1-3): KAGVTQTPRYLIKTRGQQVTLSCSPISGHRSVSWYQQTPGQGLQFLFEYFSETQRNKGNFPGRFSGRQFSNSRSEMNVSTLELGDSALYLCASSSQGNSGNTIYFGEGSWLTVV.

The chain has TRBV19 and TRBJ1-6; D call uncertain. The germline V gene encodes CDR1 LNHDA and CDR2 SQIVND (reference sequence). Trimming removed 7 bases from V and 7 bases from J, with 11 bases in between. The CDR3 totals 13 residues. The CDR3 nucleotides read TGTGCCAGTAACCAATCGGGGAATTCACCCCTCCACTTT. This codes for CASNQSGNSPLHF. Full variable domain (remainder filled in from reference TRBV19 and TRBJ1-6): DGGITQSPKYLFRKEGQNVTLSCEQNLNHDAMYWYRQDPGQGLRLIYYSQIVNDFQKGDIAEGYSVSREKKESFPLTVTSAQKNPTAFYLCASNQSGNSPLHFGNGTRLTVT.

V and J are TRBV10-2 and TRBJ1-4, with D possibly TRBD1 on 6 matching bases. The CDR3 extends over 13 amino acids. Germline V CDR1 and CDR2: WSHSY, SAAADI. V was trimmed by 8 bases and J by 4 bases, leaving 11 bases between them. CDR3 amino acids: CASQGRDNEKLFF. DNA of the CDR3: TGCGCCAGCCAGGGGAGGGATAATGAAAAACTGTTTTTT.

This chain uses TRBV7-2 with TRBJ2-7, with 10 nucleotides matching TRBD2. This CDR3 spans 14 amino acids. Germline V gene lookup returns CDR1 SGHTA and CDR2 FQGNSA. V shed 6 bases, J shed 4 bases, and the junction held 6 bases outside the gene matches. CDR3 in DNA: TGTGCCAGCAGACTCACTAGCGGGACGTACGAGCAGTACTTC. Protein sequence: CASRLTSGTYEQYF.

This clone was found once. The rearrangement joins TRBV4-1 to TRBJ2-1; possibly TRBD1 or TRBD2 for D (5 bases each). Germline CDR1 is MGHRA and CDR2 is YSYEKL. Trimming took 1 base from V and 9 from J, leaving 16 bases between them. The CDR3 is made up of 15 amino acids. This CDR3 reads CASSQAGDPGAEQFF. CDR3 DNA sequence: TGCGCCAGCAGCCAAGCTGGGGACCCCGGAGCTGAGCAGTTCTTC.

The V call is TRBV10-3, the J call TRBJ2-1, with D possibly being TRBD2 (6 bases). Between the trimmed V and J ends, which lost 6 bases and 6 bases, there was a span of 12 bases. The length of the CDR3 is 13 residues. Germline lookup yields CDR1 ENHRY and CDR2 SYGVKD. The CDR3 nucleotides read TGTGCCATCAGCGGGAGTCCCTCCAATGAGCAGTTCTTC. This encodes CAISGSPSNEQFF.

The genes are TRBV7-9 and TRBJ1-2; the match to TRBD1 covers 9 bases. The CDR3 length is 12 residues. V gave up 4 bases and J gave up 8 bases; unmatched junction bases: 2. Germline lookup yields CDR1 SEHNR and CDR2 FQNEAQ (reference sequence). In DNA form, the CDR3 reads TGTGCCAGCAGCTCCACAGGGGGCGGCTACACCTTC. The encoded protein is CASSSTGGGYTF.

This sequence joins TRBV11-3 and TRBJ2-2; D is undetermined. The CDR3 has 12 residues. The V and J ends lost 6 bases and 3 bases respectively, with 5 bases between them. Germline V lookup: CDR1 SGHNT, CDR2 YENEEA. The CDR3 DNA is TGTGCCAGCAGTCGCCACACCGGGGAGCTGTTTTTT. Translating gives CASSRHTGELFF.

The chain uses TRBV7-9 and TRBJ2-3, with TRBD2 matching 11 bases. CDR1 is SEHNR and CDR2 is FQNEAQ in the germline V gene (reference sequence). The CDR3 extends over 15 amino acids. The V and J ends lost 5 bases and 4 bases, in that order; junction bases with no gene match: 5. The CDR3 DNA reads as TGTGCCAGCAGCGCTAGCGGGAGGTATGCAGATACGCAGTATTTT. Translated, it gives CASSASGRYADTQYF. The full variable domain, completed using reference TRBV7-9 and TRBJ2-3, is DTGVSQNPRHKITKRGQNVTFRCDPISEHNRLYWYRQTLGQGPEFLTYFQNEAQLEKSRLLSDRFSAERPKGSFSTLEIQRTEQGDSAMYLCASSASGRYADTQYFGPGTRLTVL.

This CDR3 is CASSRAPYNEQFF. In DNA, the CDR3 is TGTGCCAGCAGTCGGGCGCCTTACAATGAGCAGTTCTTC. The J gene is TRBJ2-1, the V gene TRBV27; D gene unclear. The length of the CDR3 is 13 residues. Germline loops: CDR1 MNHEY, CDR2 SMNVEV (reference sequence). V dropped 5 bases and J dropped 4 bases, with 9 bases sitting between them.

This chain joins TRBV2 and TRBJ2-7; tentatively, D is TRBD1 (5 bases). In germline, CDR1 is SNHLY, CDR2 FYNNEI. V lost 2 bases and J lost 4, with 18 bases in between. CDR3 size: 16 residues. In DNA, the CDR3 is TGTGCCAGCAGTGAAATAGGGGATAACTCTGCGTACGAGCAGTACTTC. Protein product: CASSEIGDNSAYEQYF.

The V gene is TRBV7-9, the J gene TRBJ2-6, with D unclear. Per germline, CDR1 SEHNR and CDR2 FQNEAQ (reference sequence). CDR3 length: 14 residues. The V end was cut by 6 bases, the J end by 3 bases, with 9 bases between. The DNA for the CDR3 is TGTGCCAGCAGGCTCTGGAGTGGGGCCAACGTCCTGACTTTC. Translated, it gives CASRLWSGANVLTF.